The 26 T cell receptor beta chains in this list originate from one sample, sequenced in a study of blood T cell repertoires in COVID-19. Produced via immunoSEQ multiplex PCR; TCRdb's table is partial and in-frame only. The sample includes around 200,000 clones, around 85% of them seen just once. The sample taken for sequencing was PBMCs or T cells enriched from blood (not recorded which). These receptors all stem from a woman in her twenties or thirties who had recovered from COVID-19.

J is TRBJ1-4 and V is TRBV2; D possibly corresponds to TRBD1 (5 bases). The CDR3 loop spans 15 amino acids. Looked up from germline, CDR1 is SNHLY and CDR2 is FYNNEI. The ends were cut back, 3 bases at V and 5 bases at J, with 13 bases in the middle. This CDR3 reads CASSDLGSGNEKLFF. CDR3 bases: TGTGCCAGCAGTGATTTGGGGTCAGGGAATGAAAAACTGTTTTTT. Together with reference TRBV2 and TRBJ1-4, the CDR3 gives the full variable domain: EPEVTQTPSHQVTQMGQEVILRCVPISNHLYFYWYRQILGQKVEFLVSFYNNEISEKSEIFDDQFSVERPDGSNFTLKIRSTKLEDSAMYFCASSDLGSGNEKLFFGSGTQLSVL.

This clone was observed once. The V and J genes are TRBV10-3 and TRBJ1-1; 7 bases are a match to TRBD1. The J segment lost 0 bases and the V segment lost 3 bases, leaving 1 base of the junction unmatched. Germline V lookup: CDR1 ENHRY, CDR2 SYGVKD. This CDR3 is built from 14 residues. The CDR3 loop reads CAISDRGLNTEAFF. The CDR3 nucleotides are TGTGCCATCAGTGACAGGGGGTTGAACACTGAAGCTTTCTTT.

The chain employs TRBV14 and TRBJ2-2; D not certain. V lost 0 bases, J lost 5 bases, and 19 bases lay in between. This CDR3 comprises 18 residues. The germline gives CDR1 SGHDN, CDR2 FVKESK. CDR3 nucleotides: TGTGCCAGCAGCCAAGATCCTCTACGAAGCGCTAGTACCGGGGAGCTGTTTTTT. Protein sequence: CASSQDPLRSASTGELFF. Together with reference TRBV14 and TRBJ2-2, the CDR3 gives the full variable domain: EAGVTQFPSHSVIEKGQTVTLRCDPISGHDNLYWYRRVMGKEIKFLLHFVKESKQDESGMPNNRFLAERTGGTYSTLKVQPAELEDSGVYFCASSQDPLRSASTGELFFGEGSRLTVL.

This clone was detected only once. The chain carries TRBV12-1 and TRBJ1-5. TRBV12-1 represents a pseudogene. This CDR3 has 15 residues. The CDR3 coding sequence is TGTGCCAGCAGCTCCGGGTTATCCCCCAATCAGCCCCAGCATTTT. Amino acids: CASSSGLSPNQPQHF.

This chain joins TRBV28 and TRBJ1-3; 7 bases are shared with TRBD1. The CDR3 extends over 17 amino acids. CDR1 is MDHEN and CDR2 is SYDVKM in the germline V gene. V lost 2 bases and J lost 4; bases outside the gene matches: 11. CDR3 sequence (DNA): TGTGCCAGCAGTTTACCCCGACAGGGCTCGCCGGGAAACACCATATATTTT. Translating gives CASSLPRQGSPGNTIYF.

This clone was seen a few times. The rearrangement uses TRBV4-2 and TRBJ1-2; 7 bases match TRBD1. Germline V CDR1 and CDR2: LGHNA, YNFKEQ. This CDR3 region has 15 residues. After removal of 2 bases from V and 3 bases from J, the junction contained 6 bases not matched to a gene. The CDR3 DNA sequence: TGTGCCAGCAGCCAAACCGGGACAGCTGACTATGGCTACACCTTC. It translates to CASSQTGTADYGYTF.

V and J are TRBV19 and TRBJ2-4, with a tentative D call TRBD1 (5 bases). The CDR3 loop spans 13 amino acids. Trimming left V 6 bases short and J 8 bases short, with 14 bases between. Germline V gives CDR1 LNHDA, CDR2 SQIVND (reference sequence). CDR3 residues: CASSDDRKDIQYF. CDR3 nucleotide sequence: TGTGCCAGTAGCGATGACAGAAAGGACATTCAGTACTTC.

The chain combines TRBV6-1 with TRBJ1-3; D is perhaps TRBD1 (6 bases). The CDR3 length is 17 residues. Trimming pared 2 bases from V and 0 bases from J, leaving 14 bases between. Looked up from germline, CDR1 is MNHNS and CDR2 is SASEGT. CDR3 loop: CASSEPGGGNSGNTIYF. DNA of the CDR3: TGTGCCAGCAGTGAACCGGGAGGGGGTAACTCTGGAAACACCATATATTTT.

This clone has only a few counts. Other DNA sequences within the sample encode an identical CDR3. As DNA, the CDR3 is TGTGCCAGCAGCGCGGGGGGCTCCTACAATGAGCAGTTCTTC. Protein: CASSAGGSYNEQFF. The V gene is TRBV11-2, the J gene TRBJ2-1; 8 bases fit TRBD2. Germline V lookup: CDR1 SGHAT, CDR2 FQNNGV. V gave up 5 bases and J gave up 0 bases; unmatched junction bases: 0. The CDR3 runs 14 residues. The full variable domain, in which reference TRBV11-2 and TRBJ2-1 provide the parts outside the CDR3, is EAGVAQSPRYKIIEKRQSVAFWCNPISGHATLYWYQQILGQGPKLLIQFQNNGVVDDSQLPKDRFSAERLKGVDSTLKIQPAKLEDSAVYLCASSAGGSYNEQFFGPGTRLTVL.

This chain uses TRBV19 with TRBJ2-3; 9 bases map to TRBD1. The CDR3 totals 15 residues. Germline-derived CDR1 and CDR2 are LNHDA and SQIVND (reference sequence). V was pared by 8 bases and J by 4 bases, with 10 bases of the junction left unmatched. The CDR3 loop reads CASDTGGGFSDTQYF. Written as DNA, the CDR3 is TGTGCCAGTGACACAGGGGGCGGTTTCTCAGATACGCAGTATTTT.

The chain has TRBV19 and TRBJ1-3, with 7 nucleotides matching TRBD1. Losses at the gene ends were 6 bases for V and 2 bases for J; bases not matched to a gene: 7. The CDR3 spans 15 residues. CDR1 is LNHDA, CDR2 SQIVND, per germline (reference sequence). CDR3 in DNA: TGTGCCAGTAGCTCCAGGGGGATCACTGGAAACACCATATATTTT. It encodes CASSSRGITGNTIYF.

This chain uses TRBV24-1 with TRBJ2-1, with TRBD1 identical over 7 bases. The V and J ends lost 3 bases and 5 bases, in that order; junction bases with no gene match: 12. Looked up from germline, CDR1 is KGHDR and CDR2 is SFDVKD. The CDR3 spans 17 residues. CDR3 in DNA: TGTGCCACCAGTGATGCTACATTGCGTAGGGGGCACAATGAGCAGTTCTTC. Translating gives CATSDATLRRGHNEQFF.

This clone was seen once. CDR3 loop: CASSLGAPRRPDTQYF. The CDR3 DNA is TGCGCCAGCAGCTTGGGGGCTCCCAGACGTCCAGATACGCAGTATTTT. V usage is TRBV5-1 and J usage is TRBJ2-3; D remains ambiguous. This CDR3 spans 16 amino acids. Trimming took 0 bases from V and 4 from J, leaving 15 bases between them. Germline CDR1 reads SGHRS; CDR2 reads YFSETQ. The full variable domain, completed using reference TRBV5-1 and TRBJ2-3, is KAGVTQTPRYLIKTRGQQVTLSCSPISGHRSVSWYQQTPGQGLQFLFEYFSETQRNKGNFPGRFSGRQFSNSRSEMNVSTLELGDSALYLCASSLGAPRRPDTQYFGPGTRLTVL.

The chain employs TRBV15 and TRBJ2-1; 11 nucleotides match TRBD2. This CDR3 comprises 14 residues. Germline V gene sequence: CDR1 LNHNV, CDR2 YYDKDF (reference sequence). V was pared by 3 bases and J by 10 bases, with 5 bases of the junction left unmatched. The CDR3 loop is CATSRTSGAGEQFF. DNA for the CDR3: TGTGCCACCAGCAGGACTAGCGGGGCGGGGGAGCAGTTCTTC.

The chain combines TRBV5-1 with TRBJ2-5; no reliable D call. The germline V and J ends were trimmed by 5 bases and 5 bases, with 7 bases remaining between them. Germline CDR1 SGHRS, CDR2 YFSETQ. This CDR3 region has 11 residues. The chain's CDR3 is CASRSGETQYF. In DNA, the CDR3 is TGCGCCAGCAGGTCCGGGGAGACCCAGTACTTC. Variable domain in full (rest from reference TRBV5-1 and TRBJ2-5): KAGVTQTPRYLIKTRGQQVTLSCSPISGHRSVSWYQQTPGQGLQFLFEYFSETQRNKGNFPGRFSGRQFSNSRSEMNVSTLELGDSALYLCASRSGETQYFGPGTRLLVL.

The CDR3 nucleotides are TGTGCCACCAATAGCGGGGGGATGGGCACAGATACGCAGTATTTT. Translating gives CATNSGGMGTDTQYF. The V gene is TRBV5-4, the J gene TRBJ2-3; 10 nucleotides match TRBD2. Per germline, CDR1 SGHNT and CDR2 YYREEE (reference sequence). The CDR3 is made up of 15 amino acids. V was clipped by 9 bases and J by 1 base; unmatched bases: 8.

The chain combines TRBV7-2 with TRBJ1-3; no clear D gene. Germline V lookup: CDR1 SGHTA, CDR2 FQGNSA. This CDR3 spans 13 amino acids. The V and J ends lost 2 bases and 8 bases respectively, with 10 bases between them. The CDR3 DNA reads as TGTGCCAGCAGCTTACGAGGGCAATACACCATATATTTT. Translated, it gives CASSLRGQYTIYF.

The rearrangement links TRBV5-1 to TRBJ2-1, with 10 bases aligning to TRBD1. The length of the CDR3 is 14 residues. Germline V lookup: CDR1 SGHRS, CDR2 YFSETQ. V was pared by 6 bases and J by 9 bases, with 9 bases of the junction left unmatched. CDR3 in DNA: TGCGCCAGCACCGAGACAGGGGGCAGGGGTGAGCAGTTCTTC. Translated: CASTETGGRGEQFF.

The chain combines TRBV9 with TRBJ2-2, with D unclear. Trimming cost V 3 bases and J 8 bases, with 14 bases left between them. The CDR3 is made up of 14 amino acids. In germline, CDR1 is SGDLS, CDR2 YYNGEE. The CDR3 reads CASSARLEKGELFF. CDR3 sequence (DNA): TGTGCCAGCAGCGCGAGATTGGAGAAGGGGGAGCTGTTTTTT.

The chain couples TRBV5-1 to TRBJ2-5; TRBD2 aligns across 11 bases. This CDR3 comprises 16 residues. J gave up 2 bases and V 2 bases, and 5 bases lay outside the gene matches. CDR1 and CDR2 from the germline V gene are SGHRS and YFSETQ. CDR3 residues: CASSFSGRAGQETQYF. The DNA of the CDR3 is TGCGCCAGCAGCTTTAGCGGGAGGGCCGGGCAAGAGACCCAGTACTTC.

The chain uses TRBV10-1 and TRBJ2-4, with 9 bases lining up with TRBD1. Trimming at V came to 3 bases and at J to 4 bases, leaving 7 bases not matched to a gene. In germline, CDR1 is WNHNN, CDR2 SYGVQD (reference sequence). The CDR3 covers 16 residues. For the CDR3, the DNA is TGCGCCAGCAGTGAAGGGTCCGGGACAGGGAAAAACATTCAGTACTTC. Protein sequence: CASSEGSGTGKNIQYF.

CDR3 in DNA: TGTGCCAGCGGCGAGGGTTTCACTGAAGCTTTCTTT. This translates into CASGEGFTEAFF. The chain combines TRBV28 with TRBJ1-1; no reliable D call. CDR1 is MDHEN and CDR2 is SYDVKM in the germline V gene. Trimming took 8 bases from V and 4 from J, leaving 11 bases between them. CDR3 size: 12 residues.

This chain connects TRBV6-5 to TRBJ2-5, with TRBD1 matching 9 bases. Germline V gene sequence: CDR1 MNHEY, CDR2 SVGAGI. J gave up 3 bases and V 10 bases, and 12 bases lay outside the gene matches. The CDR3 contains 15 residues. The CDR3: CAISRGQGKEETQYF. Written as DNA, the CDR3 is TGTGCCATTTCCCGGGGACAGGGAAAAGAAGAGACCCAGTACTTC.

The chain uses TRBV10-3 and TRBJ2-6, with D possibly TRBD2 on 5 matching bases. Trimming left V 2 bases short and J 1 base short, with 12 bases between. From germline, CDR1 is ENHRY and CDR2 SYGVKD. The CDR3 has 17 residues. CDR3: CAISEMADYSGANVLTF. The CDR3, as DNA: TGTGCCATCAGTGAGATGGCAGACTATTCTGGGGCCAACGTCCTGACTTTC.

This chain connects TRBV11-2 to TRBJ2-1, with 9 bases matching TRBD2. The V gene end was trimmed by 5 bases and the J gene end by 9 bases; junction bases not matched to a gene: 14. There are 16 residues in the CDR3. CDR1 is SGHAT, CDR2 FQNNGV, per germline. The CDR3 sequence is CASSPAAGGRFIEQFF. CDR3 coding DNA: TGTGCCAGCAGCCCAGCCGCGGGGGGGCGTTTCATTGAGCAGTTCTTC.

The chain joins TRBV24-1 to TRBJ2-5, with TRBD2 matching 9 bases. The J segment lost 5 bases and the V segment lost 2 bases, leaving 5 bases of the junction unmatched. The CDR3 loop spans 15 amino acids. Germline assignment: CDR1 KGHDR and CDR2 SFDVKD. This CDR3 is CATSDWASGVETQYF. The CDR3, as DNA: TGTGCCACCAGTGATTGGGCTAGCGGGGTGGAGACCCAGTACTTC.